Listed below are T cell receptor beta chains from one sample, sequenced in a study of cytomegalovirus exposure and HLA in healthy donors. TCRdb's copy holds only in-frame clones and misses some; the assay was immunoSEQ multiplex PCR. The repertoire consists of about 140,000 clones, with roughly 62% occurring once and the leading ten covering about 1.8%. The sequencing sample was made of PBMCs. The receptors come from a male donor in good health and CMV-seronegative. Both conserved end residues are part of each CDR3. Fields, in order: clone size, D gene, V gene, J gene, CDR3 protein, CDR3 DNA. D genes are given only for firm matches. The size of a clone is reported for some rows only, either as once, few or many, or as a class for expanded clones.

.	TRBD1	TRBV28	TRBJ2-6	CASSRTGWLANVLTF	TGTGCCAGCAGTAGGACAGGGTGGTTGGCCAACGTCCTGACTTTC
.	.	TRBV6-5	TRBJ2-7	CASSYSWRSYEQYF	TGTGCCAGCAGTTACTCGTGGCGGTCCTACGAGCAGTACTTC
.	.	TRBV2	TRBJ2-5	CASSGLEQETQYF	TGTGCCAGCAGCGGTTTAGAGCAAGAGACCCAGTACTTC
few	TRBD1	TRBV9	TRBJ1-6	CASSVDLGQSNSPLHF	TGTGCCAGCAGCGTAGATTTGGGACAGTCAAATTCACCCCTCCACTTT
once	.	TRBV30	TRBJ1-1	CAWSDGFNTEAFF	TGTGCCTGGAGTGACGGGTTTAACACTGAAGCTTTCTTT
.	.	TRBV18	TRBJ1-2	CASSTRGNGYTF	TGTGCCAGCTCAACTCGGGGGAATGGCTACACCTTC
.	.	TRBV19	TRBJ1-1	CASVTGNTEAFF	TGTGCCAGTGTTACTGGGAACACTGAAGCTTTCTTT
.	TRBD2	TRBV7-9	TRBJ2-2	CASSLAASGGRIYTGELFF	TGTGCCAGCAGCTTAGCTGCTAGCGGGGGCCGGATTTACACCGGGGAGCTGTTTTTT
.	TRBD1	TRBV30	TRBJ1-4	CAWSVPGGAGEKLFF	TGTGCCTGGAGTGTACCAGGGGGCGCGGGGGAAAAACTGTTTTTT
.	TRBD1	TRBV19	TRBJ1-5	CASSRLQGAGNQPQHF	TGTGCCAGTAGTAGACTACAGGGGGCGGGTAATCAGCCCCAGCATTTT
few	TRBD2	TRBV7-2	TRBJ2-5	CASSQGGNQETQYF	TGTGCCAGCAGCCAGGGAGGGAACCAAGAGACCCAGTACTTC
.	.	TRBV6-1	TRBJ1-5	CASSEIEDYSNQPQHF	TGTGCCAGCAGTGAGATTGAGGACTATAGCAATCAGCCCCAGCATTTT
.	.	TRBV11-3	TRBJ2-2	CASSPQPSGTYTGELFF	TGTGCCAGCAGCCCTCAGCCCTCGGGGACATACACCGGGGAGCTGTTTTTT
few	TRBD2	TRBV10-1	TRBJ2-3	CASRPGTSSTDTQYF	TGCGCCAGCAGACCCGGGACTAGCAGCACAGATACGCAGTATTTT
few	TRBD2	TRBV4-3	TRBJ2-2	CASRGGYTGELFF	TGCGCCAGCCGGGGGGGGTACACCGGGGAGCTGTTTTTT
.	TRBD1	TRBV28	TRBJ2-1	CASSTAGTGDNEQFF	TGTGCCAGCAGTACGGCCGGGACAGGGGACAATGAGCAGTTCTTC
.	TRBD1	TRBV25-1	TRBJ1-1	CASSEGDRGYRNTEAFF	TGTGCCAGCAGTGAGGGGGACAGGGGGTATCGGAACACTGAAGCTTTCTTT